These 7 T cell receptor beta chains were sequenced from one sample in a study of T cells in Graves' hyperthyroidism and ophthalmopathy. The investigators amplified TCR beta CDR3 regions from RNA transcripts. An initial round of RT-PCR targeting the TCR CDR3 relied on the HTBI primer set. TCRdb used MiXCR to reprocess the multiplex PCR reads, holding one entry per CDR3 protein. The sample records about 720,000 distinct CDR3 sequences, about a sixth being singletons. The sample was blood. These TCRs come from a man aged 18 to 30 with Graves' hyperthyroidism.

This sequence joins TRBV7-8 and TRBJ2-1, with 8 bases that match TRBD1. CDR3 size: 15 residues. The trim removed 6 bases at V and 4 bases at J, leaving 8 bases unmatched. The germline V gene encodes CDR1 SGHVS and CDR2 FQNEAQ. This chain's CDR3 is CASSSDRGLYNEQFF. CDR3 DNA sequence: TGTGCCAGCAGTTCAGACAGGGGCCTATACAATGAGCAGTTCTTC.

This clonotype was counted ten times or more. The CDR3 loop is CASSFLSPLHF. CDR3 nucleotides: TGTGCCAGCAGTTTCTTGTCACCCCTCCACTTT. The J gene is TRBJ1-6, the V gene TRBV28; D gene uncertain. Germline V CDR1 and CDR2: MDHEN, SYDVKM. The CDR3 extends over 11 amino acids. V shed 3 bases and J shed 10 bases, with 4 bases lying between them.

Turning to this clonotype: This clone may be a read error of a much larger clone one base away. V usage is TRBV28 and J usage is TRBJ1-2; D may be TRBD1 (5 bases). CDR1 MDHEN and CDR2 SYDVKM come from the germline V gene. V lost 2 bases and J 7 bases, leaving 14 bases between the germline ends. This CDR3 is built from 14 residues. Written as DNA, the CDR3 is TGTGCCAGCAGTTTACTCGGCGGGGGGTGTGGCTACACCTTC. It yields the protein CASSLLGGGCGYTF.

V is TRBV6-2 or TRBV6-3 and J is TRBJ1-5; 8 bases fit TRBD1. V dropped 2 bases and J dropped 7; count of bases not matched to a gene: 4. Germline lookup yields CDR1 MNHEY and CDR2 SVGEGT. The CDR3 loop spans 14 amino acids. CDR3 amino acids: CASSYRDRRQPQHF. CDR3 sequence (DNA): TGTGCCAGCAGTTACAGGGACAGGCGACAGCCCCAGCATTTT.

The V gene is TRBV14, the J gene TRBJ2-7, with a weak D call TRBD2 (5 bases). Germline-derived CDR1 and CDR2 are SGHDN and FVKESK. The CDR3 extends over 15 amino acids. The V end was cut by 0 bases, the J end by 1 base, with 10 bases between. The CDR3 loop reads CASSQEEAESYEQYF. CDR3 DNA sequence: TGTGCCAGCAGCCAAGAGGAGGCGGAATCCTACGAGCAGTACTTC.

This clonotype has only a few counts. Mismatch with germline at one junction end may stem from a read error. V usage is TRBV20-1 and J usage is TRBJ2-3; no reliable D call. This CDR3 contains 11 residues. In germline, CDR1 is DFQATT, CDR2 SNEGSKA (reference sequence). CDR3: CSARTTDTRYF. Written as DNA, the CDR3 is TGCAGTGCTAGGACCACAGATACGCGGTATTTT.

The chain links TRBV7-8 to TRBJ2-5; D might be TRBD2 (6 bases). Trimming left V 2 bases short and J 3 bases short, with 13 bases between. Germline values: CDR1 SGHVS, CDR2 FQNEAQ. The CDR3 spans 15 residues. CDR3 sequence: CASSLIGTAKETQYF. The CDR3 region has the DNA TGTGCCAGCAGCTTAATTGGGACTGCTAAAGAGACCCAGTACTTC. The full variable domain, in which reference TRBV7-8 and TRBJ2-5 provide the parts outside the CDR3, is GAGVSQSPRYKVAKRGQDVALRCDPISGHVSLFWYQQALGQGPEFLTYFQNEAQLDKSGLPSDRFFAERPEGSVSTLKIQRTQQEDSAVYLCASSLIGTAKETQYFGPGTRLLVL.